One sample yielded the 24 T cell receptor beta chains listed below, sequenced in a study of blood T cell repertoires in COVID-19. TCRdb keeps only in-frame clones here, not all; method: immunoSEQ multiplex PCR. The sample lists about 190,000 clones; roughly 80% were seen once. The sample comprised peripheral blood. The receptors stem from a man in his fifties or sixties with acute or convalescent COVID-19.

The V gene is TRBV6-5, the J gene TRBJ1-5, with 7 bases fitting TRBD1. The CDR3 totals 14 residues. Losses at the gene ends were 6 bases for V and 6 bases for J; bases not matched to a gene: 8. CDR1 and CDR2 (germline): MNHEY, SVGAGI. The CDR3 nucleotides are TGTGCCAGCAGCCCCGGACAGGAAATTCAGCCCCAGCATTTT. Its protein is CASSPGQEIQPQHF.

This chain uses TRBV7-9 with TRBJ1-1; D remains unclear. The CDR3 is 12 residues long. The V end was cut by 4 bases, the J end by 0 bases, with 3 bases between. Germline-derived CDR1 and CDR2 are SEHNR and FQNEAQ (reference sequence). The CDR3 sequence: CASSYMNTEAFF. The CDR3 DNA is TGTGCCAGCAGCTATATGAACACTGAAGCTTTCTTT.

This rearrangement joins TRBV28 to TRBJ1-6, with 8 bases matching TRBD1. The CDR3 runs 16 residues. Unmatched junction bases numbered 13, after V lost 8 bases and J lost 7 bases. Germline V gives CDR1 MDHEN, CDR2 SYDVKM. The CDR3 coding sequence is TGTGCCAGCCGGATAGGGCTACAGGGGGAGAATTCACCCCTCCACTTT. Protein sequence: CASRIGLQGENSPLHF.

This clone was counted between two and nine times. The CDR3 loop is CASSIDTIGTQYF. CDR3 nucleotide sequence: TGTGCCAGTAGTATAGATACTATCGGTACGCAGTATTTT. This sequence joins TRBV19 and TRBJ2-3; D call uncertain. Trimming stripped 0 bases from V and 8 bases from J, with 9 bases between. Germline CDR1 is LNHDA and CDR2 is SQIVND (reference sequence). This CDR3 spans 13 amino acids. The full variable domain, in which reference TRBV19 and TRBJ2-3 provide the parts outside the CDR3, is DGGITQSPKYLFRKEGQNVTLSCEQNLNHDAMYWYRQDPGQGLRLIYYSQIVNDFQKGDIAEGYSVSREKKESFPLTVTSAQKNPTAFYLCASSIDTIGTQYFGPGTRLTVL.

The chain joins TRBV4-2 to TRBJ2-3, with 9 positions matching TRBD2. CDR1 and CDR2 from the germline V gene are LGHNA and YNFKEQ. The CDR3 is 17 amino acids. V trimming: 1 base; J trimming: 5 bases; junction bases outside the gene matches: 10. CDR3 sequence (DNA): TGTGCCAGCAGCCAAGCAGGAGGTAGCGGGAGTCAAGATACGCAGTATTTT. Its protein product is CASSQAGGSGSQDTQYF.

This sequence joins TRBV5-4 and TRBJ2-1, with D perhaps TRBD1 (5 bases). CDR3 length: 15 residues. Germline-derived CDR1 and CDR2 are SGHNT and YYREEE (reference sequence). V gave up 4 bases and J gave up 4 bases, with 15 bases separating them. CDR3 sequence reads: CASSPDPDSYNEQFF. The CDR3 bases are TGTGCCAGCAGCCCTGACCCCGACAGTTACAATGAGCAGTTCTTC.

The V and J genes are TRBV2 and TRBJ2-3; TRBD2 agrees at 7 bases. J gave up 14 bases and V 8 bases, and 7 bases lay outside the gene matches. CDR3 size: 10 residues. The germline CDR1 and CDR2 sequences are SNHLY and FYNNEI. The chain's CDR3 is CASDGGRPYF. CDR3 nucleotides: TGTGCCAGCGACGGCGGGAGACCGTATTTT.

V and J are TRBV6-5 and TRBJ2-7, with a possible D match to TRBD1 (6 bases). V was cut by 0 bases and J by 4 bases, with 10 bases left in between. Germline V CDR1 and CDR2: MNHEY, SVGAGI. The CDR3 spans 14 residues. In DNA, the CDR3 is TGTGCCAGCAGTTACTCGATTCAGGGGTACGAGCAGTACTTC. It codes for CASSYSIQGYEQYF.

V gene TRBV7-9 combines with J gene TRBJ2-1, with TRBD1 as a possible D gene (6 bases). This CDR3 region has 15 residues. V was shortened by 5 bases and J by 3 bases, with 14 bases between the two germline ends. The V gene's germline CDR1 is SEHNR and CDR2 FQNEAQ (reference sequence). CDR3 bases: TGTGCCAGCAGCGTAGTCTGGGGGCGCTACAATGAGCAGTTCTTC. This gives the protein CASSVVWGRYNEQFF.

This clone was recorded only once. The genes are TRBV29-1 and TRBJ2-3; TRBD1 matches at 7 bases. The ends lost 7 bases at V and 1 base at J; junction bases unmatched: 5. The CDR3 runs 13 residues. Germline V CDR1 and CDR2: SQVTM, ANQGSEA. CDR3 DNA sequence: TGCAGCGCCTCGACAGGGCGCACAGATACGCAGTATTTT. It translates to CSASTGRTDTQYF.

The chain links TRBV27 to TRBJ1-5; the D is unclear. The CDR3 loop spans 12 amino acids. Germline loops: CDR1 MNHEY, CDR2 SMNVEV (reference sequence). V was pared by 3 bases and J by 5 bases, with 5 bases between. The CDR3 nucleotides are TGTGCCAGCAGTTTTTCGGATCAGCCCCAGCATTTT. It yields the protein CASSFSDQPQHF.

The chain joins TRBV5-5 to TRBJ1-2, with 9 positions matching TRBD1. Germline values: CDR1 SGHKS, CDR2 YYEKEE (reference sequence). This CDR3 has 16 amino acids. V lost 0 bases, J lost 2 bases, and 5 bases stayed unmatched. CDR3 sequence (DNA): TGTGCCAGCAGCTTGGGCGTGGGACAGGGAAACTATGGCTACACCTTC. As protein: CASSLGVGQGNYGYTF.

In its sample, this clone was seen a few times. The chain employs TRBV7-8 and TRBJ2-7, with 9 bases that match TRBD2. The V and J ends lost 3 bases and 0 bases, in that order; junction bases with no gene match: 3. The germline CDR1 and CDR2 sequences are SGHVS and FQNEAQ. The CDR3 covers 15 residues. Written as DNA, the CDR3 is TGTGCCAGCAGCTTGTGGACTAGCGTCTCCTACGAGCAGTACTTC. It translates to CASSLWTSVSYEQYF.

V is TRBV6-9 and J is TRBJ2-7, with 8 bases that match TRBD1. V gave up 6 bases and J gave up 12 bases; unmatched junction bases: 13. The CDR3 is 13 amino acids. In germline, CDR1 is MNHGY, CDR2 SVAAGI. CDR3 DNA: TGTGCCAGCAGACACACTGAAGCCGGGACAGGGTACTTC. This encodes CASRHTEAGTGYF.

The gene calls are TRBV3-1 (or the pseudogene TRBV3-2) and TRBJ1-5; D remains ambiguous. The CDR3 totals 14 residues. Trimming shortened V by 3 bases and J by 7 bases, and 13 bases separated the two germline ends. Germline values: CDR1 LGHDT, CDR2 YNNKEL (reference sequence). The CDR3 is CASSHEIGTQPQHF. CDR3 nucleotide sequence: TGTGCCAGCAGCCATGAAATCGGTACCCAGCCCCAGCATTTT.

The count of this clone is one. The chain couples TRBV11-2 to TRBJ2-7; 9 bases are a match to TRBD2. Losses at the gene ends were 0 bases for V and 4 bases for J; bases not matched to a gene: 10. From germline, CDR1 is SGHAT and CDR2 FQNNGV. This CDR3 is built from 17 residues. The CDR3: CASSLELGLAGPYEQYF. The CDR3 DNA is TGTGCCAGCAGCTTAGAATTAGGGCTAGCGGGGCCATACGAGCAGTACTTC. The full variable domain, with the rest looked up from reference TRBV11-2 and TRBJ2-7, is EAGVAQSPRYKIIEKRQSVAFWCNPISGHATLYWYQQILGQGPKLLIQFQNNGVVDDSQLPKDRFSAERLKGVDSTLKIQPAKLEDSAVYLCASSLELGLAGPYEQYFGPGTRLTVT.

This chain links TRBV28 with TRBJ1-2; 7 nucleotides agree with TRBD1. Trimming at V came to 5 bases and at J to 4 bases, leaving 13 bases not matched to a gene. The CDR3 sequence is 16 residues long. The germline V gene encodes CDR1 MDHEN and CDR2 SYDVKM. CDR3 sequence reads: CASSPPQRQGTYGYTF. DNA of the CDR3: TGTGCCAGCAGTCCCCCCCAGAGACAGGGAACCTATGGCTACACCTTC.

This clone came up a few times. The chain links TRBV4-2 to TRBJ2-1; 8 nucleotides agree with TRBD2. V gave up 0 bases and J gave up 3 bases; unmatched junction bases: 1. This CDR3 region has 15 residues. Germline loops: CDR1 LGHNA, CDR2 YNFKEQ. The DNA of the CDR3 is TGTGCCAGCAGCCAAGATCGGGGGGGCTACAATGAGCAGTTCTTC. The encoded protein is CASSQDRGGYNEQFF.

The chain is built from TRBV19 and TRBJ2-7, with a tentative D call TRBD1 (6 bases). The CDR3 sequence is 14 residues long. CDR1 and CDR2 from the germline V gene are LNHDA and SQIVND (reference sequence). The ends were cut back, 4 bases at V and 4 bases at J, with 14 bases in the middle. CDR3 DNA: TGTGCCAGTAGTAGTCCACAGGGCTTTTACGAGCAGTACTTC. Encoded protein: CASSSPQGFYEQYF.

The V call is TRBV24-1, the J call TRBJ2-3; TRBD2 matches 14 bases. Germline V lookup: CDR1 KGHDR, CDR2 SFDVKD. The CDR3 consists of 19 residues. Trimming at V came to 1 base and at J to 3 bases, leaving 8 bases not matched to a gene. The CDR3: CATSDFYGTSGSRTDTQYF. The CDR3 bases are TGTGCCACCAGTGATTTTTACGGGACTAGCGGGAGTAGGACAGATACGCAGTATTTT.

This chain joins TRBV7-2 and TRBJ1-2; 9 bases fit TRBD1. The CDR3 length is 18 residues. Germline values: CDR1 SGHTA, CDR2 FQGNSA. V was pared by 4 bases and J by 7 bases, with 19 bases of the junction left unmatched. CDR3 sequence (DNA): TGTGCCAGCAGCTACCTACCCCGGACAGGGGAGGCGGTCGGTGGCTACACCTTC. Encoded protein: CASSYLPRTGEAVGGYTF.

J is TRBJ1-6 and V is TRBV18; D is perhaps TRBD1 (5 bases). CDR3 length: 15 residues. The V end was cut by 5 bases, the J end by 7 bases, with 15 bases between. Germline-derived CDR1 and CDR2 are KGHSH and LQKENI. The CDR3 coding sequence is TGTGCCAGCTCAGCAGGGCCGGGTACAAATTCACCCCTCCACTTT. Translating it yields CASSAGPGTNSPLHF.

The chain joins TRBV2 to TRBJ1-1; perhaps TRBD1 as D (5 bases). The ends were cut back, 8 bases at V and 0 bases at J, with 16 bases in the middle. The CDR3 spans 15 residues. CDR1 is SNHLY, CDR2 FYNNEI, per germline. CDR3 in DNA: TGTGCCAGCGCTGCCAGCGGGACGGTGAACACTGAAGCTTTCTTT. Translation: CASAASGTVNTEAFF.

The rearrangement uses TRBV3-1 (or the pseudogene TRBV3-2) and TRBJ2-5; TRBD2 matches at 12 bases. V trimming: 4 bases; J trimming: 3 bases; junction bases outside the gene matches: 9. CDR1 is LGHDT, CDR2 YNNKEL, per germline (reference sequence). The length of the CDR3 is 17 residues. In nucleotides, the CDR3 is TGTGCCAGCAGCCCTCGCGGACTAGCGGGGAGGGAAGAGACCCAGTACTTC. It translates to CASSPRGLAGREETQYF.